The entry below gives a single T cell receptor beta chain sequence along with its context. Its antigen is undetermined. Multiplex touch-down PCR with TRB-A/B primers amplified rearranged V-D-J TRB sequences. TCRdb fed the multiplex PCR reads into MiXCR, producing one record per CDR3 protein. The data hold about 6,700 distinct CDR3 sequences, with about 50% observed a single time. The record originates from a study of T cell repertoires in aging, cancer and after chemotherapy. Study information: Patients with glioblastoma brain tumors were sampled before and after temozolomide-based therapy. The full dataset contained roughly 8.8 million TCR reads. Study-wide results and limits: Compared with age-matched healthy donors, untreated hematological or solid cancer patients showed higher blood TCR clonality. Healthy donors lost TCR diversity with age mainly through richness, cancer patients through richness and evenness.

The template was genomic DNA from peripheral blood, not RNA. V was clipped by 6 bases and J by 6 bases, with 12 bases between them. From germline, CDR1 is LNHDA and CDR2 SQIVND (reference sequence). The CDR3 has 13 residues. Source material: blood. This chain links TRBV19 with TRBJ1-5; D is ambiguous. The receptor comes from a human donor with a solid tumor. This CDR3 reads CASSPTGSQPQHF. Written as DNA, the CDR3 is TGTGCCAGTAGCCCCACTGGTAGTCAGCCCCAGCATTTT.